This T cell receptor beta chain was sequenced in a study of shared T cell receptors in the human thymus. Generated by immunoSEQ multiplex PCR, the TCRdb table keeps only in-frame clones and is missing some. The table has some 700,000 clones, 88% seen once. Germline CDR1 reads MGHRA; CDR2 reads YSYEKL. V was trimmed by 5 bases and J by 3 bases, leaving 10 bases between them. The CDR3 has 13 residues. In addition, the sample was reused for a study of human thymus T cells. That study adds: Healthy Finnish infants undergoing corrective surgery for congenital heart defects were used as donors. Obtained as resections during corrective heart surgery, the thymus tissue was then studied. V and J gene usage appeared biased in thymic and blood repertoires. Thymic repertoires overlap heavily among unrelated individuals, related research has reported.

The specimen was thymocytes. The receptor was isolated from a boy younger than two with a congenital heart defect. V is TRBV4-1 and J is TRBJ1-1; D possibly corresponds to TRBD1 (5 bases). CDR3 residues: CASSIRDDTEAFF. As DNA, the CDR3 is TGCGCCAGCAGCATCAGGGATGACACTGAAGCTTTCTTT.